This TCR beta chain came from a study of cytomegalovirus exposure and HLA in healthy donors. A note on this clone: Its antigen is still unknown.

The PCR ran on 60 Vbeta and 13 Jbeta primers. The method was immunoSEQ multiplex PCR; TCRdb's version includes in-frame clones alone and lacks a portion of them. The data show 280,000 or so clones, 70% to 90% seen once. Likely unrecorded immune exposures existed in these nominally healthy donors. Whole-study findings and limits: Several of the most significant clusters were apparently associated with common viral pathogens in a later analysis. With DRB1 most and HLA-C fewest, TCR association rates differed between HLA loci in a later analysis.

The CDR3 extends over 14 amino acids. CDR1 is MNHEY and CDR2 is SMNVEV in the germline V gene (reference sequence). V was pared by 4 bases and J by 5 bases, with 3 bases of the junction left unmatched. The receptor was isolated from a young woman in good health and CMV-seronegative. The specimen sequenced was PBMCs. The gene calls are TRBV27 and TRBJ2-5; 11 nucleotides line up with TRBD1. The CDR3 DNA reads TGTGCCAGCAGTTCCGGGACAGGGGGGGAGACCCAGTACTTC. It encodes CASSSGTGGETQYF.